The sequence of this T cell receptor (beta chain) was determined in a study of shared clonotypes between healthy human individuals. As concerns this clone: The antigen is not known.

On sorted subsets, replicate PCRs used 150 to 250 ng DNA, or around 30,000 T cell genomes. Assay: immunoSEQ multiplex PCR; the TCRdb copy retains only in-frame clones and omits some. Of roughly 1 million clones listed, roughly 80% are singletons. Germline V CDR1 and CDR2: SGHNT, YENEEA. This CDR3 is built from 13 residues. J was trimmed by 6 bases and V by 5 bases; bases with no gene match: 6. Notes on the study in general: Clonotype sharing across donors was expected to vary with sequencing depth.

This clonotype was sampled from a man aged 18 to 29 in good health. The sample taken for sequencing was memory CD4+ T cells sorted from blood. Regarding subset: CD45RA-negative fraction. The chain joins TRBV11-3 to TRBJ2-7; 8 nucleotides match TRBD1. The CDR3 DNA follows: TGTGCCAGCAGCCGGGACAGGACGGGCGAGCAGTACTTC. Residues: CASSRDRTGEQYF.